A selection of T cell receptor beta chains follows, all from one sample in a study of CXCR3-negative and CXCR3-positive naive CD8 T cells. TCRdb reprocessed the 5' RACE reads, keeping one entry per CDR3 protein, no DNA. This sample's clone table lists tens of thousands of distinct CDR3 sequences. Source material: naive CXCR3+ CD8+ T cells from blood. All receptors come from a human donor in good health. Some clones in this sample may be carry-over from other donors' samples. Both conserved end residues are part of each CDR3.

V gene: TRBV9
J gene: TRBJ2-1
CDR3 protein: CASTQGGGAYNEQFF

V gene: TRBV5-1
J gene: TRBJ2-3
CDR3 protein: CASSFASGTPDTQYF

V gene: TRBV7-7
J gene: TRBJ2-7
CDR3 protein: CASSLRSGGARGEQYF

V gene: TRBV29-1
J gene: TRBJ2-5
CDR3 protein: CSVEMAEETQYF

V gene: TRBV21-1
J gene: TRBJ1-1
CDR3 protein: CASSPRRAANTEAFF

V gene: TRBV12-3/TRBV12-4
J gene: TRBJ1-2
CDR3 protein: CASTPFGGQNTYGYTF

V gene: TRBV29-1
J gene: TRBJ2-2
CDR3 protein: CSVLTRQGANTGELFF

V gene: TRBV7-3
J gene: TRBJ1-5
CDR3 protein: CASSSQGTYSNQPQHF

V gene: TRBV2
J gene: TRBJ2-7
CDR3 protein: CASPGRGIPYEQYF

V gene: TRBV29-1
J gene: TRBJ1-1
CDR3 protein: CSVELQGLGAFF

V gene: TRBV7-7
J gene: TRBJ2-7
CDR3 protein: CASSFGTGSSYEQYF

V gene: TRBV28
J gene: TRBJ2-1
CDR3 protein: CASSGGGPYNEQFF

V gene: TRBV5-6
J gene: TRBJ2-5
CDR3 protein: CASSLPTSGGLKQETQYF

V gene: TRBV7-9
J gene: TRBJ2-3
CDR3 protein: CASSPQIAQYF

V gene: TRBV6-2/TRBV6-3
J gene: TRBJ2-1
CDR3 protein: CASTLWGQGYRLSYNEQFF

V gene: TRBV11-2
J gene: TRBJ2-7
CDR3 protein: CASGHGQGYEQYF

V gene: TRBV25-1
J gene: TRBJ1-2
CDR3 protein: CASLSQNYGYTF

V gene: TRBV13
J gene: TRBJ2-3
CDR3 protein: CASSSMVLAGDHTQYF

V gene: TRBV20-1
J gene: TRBJ2-1
CDR3 protein: CSARDPTGQGQKLGEQFF

V gene: TRBV5-6
J gene: TRBJ2-7
CDR3 protein: CASSYGTGMYEQYF

V gene: TRBV27
J gene: TRBJ2-7
CDR3 protein: CASSESGWEQYF

V gene: TRBV4-3
J gene: TRBJ2-7
CDR3 protein: CASSQITGDYEQYF

V gene: TRBV7-8
J gene: TRBJ2-3
CDR3 protein: CASSLDFRGSTDTQYF

V gene: TRBV19
J gene: TRBJ2-4
CDR3 protein: CASSHGQGWDIQYF

V gene: TRBV19
J gene: TRBJ2-7
CDR3 protein: CASSPLPTGTGGYEQYF

V gene: TRBV6-5
J gene: TRBJ2-1
CDR3 protein: CASSYSMAWGRNEQFF

V gene: TRBV2
J gene: TRBJ2-5
CDR3 protein: CASSEGLETQYF

V gene: TRBV6-2/TRBV6-3
J gene: TRBJ2-3
CDR3 protein: CASGLYGVTDTQYF

V gene: TRBV21-1
J gene: TRBJ1-5
CDR3 protein: CASSNYQPQHF

V gene: TRBV7-3
J gene: TRBJ2-5
CDR3 protein: CASRTPGTEETQYF

V gene: TRBV29-1
J gene: TRBJ2-5
CDR3 protein: CSVEIAAAEETQYF

V gene: TRBV28
J gene: TRBJ2-7
CDR3 protein: CASSPLKGQGIYEQYF

V gene: TRBV20-1
J gene: TRBJ2-5
CDR3 protein: CSAKTIFAETQYF

V gene: TRBV7-3
J gene: TRBJ1-1
CDR3 protein: CASSVGPGEGPEAFF

V gene: TRBV13
J gene: TRBJ1-1
CDR3 protein: CASSWRGGSGLEAFF

V gene: TRBV6-5
J gene: TRBJ2-7
CDR3 protein: CASRHQIGQRRSYEQYF

V gene: TRBV6-2/TRBV6-3
J gene: TRBJ2-7
CDR3 protein: CASSLSNLGAVNEQYF

V gene: TRBV6-6
J gene: TRBJ1-2
CDR3 protein: CASSYDSGWSEGYTF

V gene: TRBV27
J gene: TRBJ2-7
CDR3 protein: CASSLGGLYEQYF

V gene: TRBV7-3
J gene: TRBJ2-3
CDR3 protein: CASSLISTDTQYF

V gene: TRBV7-9
J gene: TRBJ1-1
CDR3 protein: CASTHQGTTEAFF

V gene: TRBV5-1
J gene: TRBJ1-6
CDR3 protein: CASSFGGSPLHF

V gene: TRBV7-3
J gene: TRBJ1-1
CDR3 protein: CASSFFPGQAFF

V gene: TRBV12-3/TRBV12-4
J gene: TRBJ2-7
CDR3 protein: CASSDKLGEQYF

V gene: TRBV6-5
J gene: TRBJ2-7
CDR3 protein: CASAPSWGSGVYEQYF